One sample yielded the 3 T cell receptor beta chains listed below, sequenced in a study of cytomegalovirus exposure and HLA in healthy donors. The PCR contained 60 Vbeta and 13 Jbeta primers. Sequencing used immunoSEQ multiplex PCR; TCRdb keeps in-frame clones, though not all of them. The sample lists fewer than 200,000 clones; about 71% were seen once. Sequenced: PBMCs. These receptors originate from a woman between 35 and 50 years old in good health and CMV-seropositive.

The chain carries TRBV2 and TRBJ2-3; weak D call: TRBD2 (5 bases). V shed 5 bases and J shed 2 bases, with 8 bases lying between them. Germline V gene lookup returns CDR1 SNHLY and CDR2 FYNNEI. This CDR3 comprises 13 residues. CDR3 amino acids: CASSSGYTDTQYF. CDR3 coding DNA: TGTGCCAGCAGTTCGGGGTACACAGATACGCAGTATTTT.

This clone has just one count. The CDR3 bases are TGTGCCAGCAGTTCCCTAAGAGCTGGGGCCAACGTCCTGACTTTC. Translation: CASSSLRAGANVLTF. V gene TRBV27 combines with J gene TRBJ2-6; D is ambiguous. Germline CDR1 MNHEY, CDR2 SMNVEV (reference sequence). The CDR3 sequence is 15 residues long. V was clipped by 4 bases and J by 2 bases, with 9 bases between them.

The table lists this clone with a few counts. V gene TRBV14 combines with J gene TRBJ2-3; D might be TRBD1 (6 bases). With 4 bases removed from V and 4 bases from J, the gap between germline ends came to 18 bases. Germline V gives CDR1 SGHDN, CDR2 FVKESK. CDR3 length: 16 residues. In DNA, the CDR3 is TGTGCCAGCAGCCGCTTGGACAGACCTATCCCAGATACGCAGTATTTT. This translates into CASSRLDRPIPDTQYF.